A single sample gave rise to the 5 T cell receptor beta chains below, sequenced in a study of T cells in Graves' hyperthyroidism and ophthalmopathy. RNA transcripts gave rise to amplified TCR beta CDR3 regions. In the first-round RT-PCR of the TCR CDR3, the HTBI primer set was used. TCRdb used MiXCR to reprocess the multiplex PCR reads, holding one entry per CDR3 protein. The sample gives under 400,000 distinct CDR3 sequences, 12% to 15% of which show up once; about 21% is in the top ten. The source material was blood. These receptor sequences come from a woman in her sixties with Graves' ophthalmopathy.

This clonotype was picked up a small number of times. This rearrangement joins TRBV5-5 to TRBJ1-1; 8 positions match TRBD1. From germline, CDR1 is SGHKS and CDR2 YYEKEE (reference sequence). V was pared by 2 bases and J by 6 bases, with 6 bases of the junction left unmatched. CDR3 length: 14 residues. CDR3 residues: CASSFPGQAPEAFF. The CDR3, as DNA: TGTGCCAGCAGCTTTCCGGGACAGGCTCCTGAAGCTTTCTTT.

This clonotype was counted at least ten times. CDR3 amino acids: CASSLLRQMNTEAFF. Written as DNA, the CDR3 is TGTGCCAGCAGCCTCCTTCGACAGATGAACACTGAAGCTTTCTTT. The chain recombines TRBV3-1 with TRBJ1-1; tentative D call: TRBD1 (5 bases). There are 15 residues in the CDR3. V was shortened by 4 bases and J by 0 bases, with 12 bases between the two germline ends. Germline V gene data show CDR1 as LGHDT and CDR2 as YNNKEL (reference sequence).

In its sample, this clonotype was seen many times. The genes are TRBV2 and TRBJ2-7; either TRBD1 or TRBD2 may supply D (5 bases each). CDR1 and CDR2 (germline): SNHLY, FYNNEI. The CDR3 is made up of 15 amino acids. The V end lost 2 bases, the J end lost 2 bases, and 13 bases lay between the germline ends. CDR3 coding DNA: TGTGCCAGCAGTGAATTAAGGGGACGGCCCTACGAGCAGTACTTC. It specifies CASSELRGRPYEQYF.

The chain recombines TRBV9 with TRBJ2-1; no clear D gene. The CDR3 sequence is 16 residues long. Germline CDR1 and CDR2: SGDLS and YYNGEE. Trimming removed 3 bases at V and 0 bases at J, with 13 bases between. CDR3 loop: CASSAHHVSSYNEQFF. In DNA, the CDR3 is TGTGCCAGCAGCGCCCACCACGTCAGCTCCTACAATGAGCAGTTCTTC.

This clonotype was seen repeatedly, ten times or more. CDR3 residues: CASRETSGSPKQFF. DNA of the CDR3: TGTGCCAGCAGGGAGACTAGCGGGAGCCCCAAGCAGTTCTTC. This rearrangement joins TRBV6-1 to TRBJ2-1; 12 bases are shared with TRBD2. The CDR3 covers 14 residues. In germline, CDR1 is MNHNS, CDR2 SASEGT. V lost 6 bases, J lost 11 bases, and 8 bases stayed unmatched.